This TCR beta chain was found in a study of T cell repertoires in cytomegalovirus infection. TCRdb re-analysed the reads in MiXCR, keeping a single row per CDR3 protein. The sample consists of about 120,000 distinct CDR3 sequences, more than 30% of them appearing once. This CDR3 region has 13 residues. The V gene lost 7 bases and the J gene lost 9 bases, with 16 bases spanning the gap. From germline, CDR1 is MNHNS and CDR2 SASEGT. A note on this clonotype: Antigen specificity is unknown.

The specimen was CD8+ T cells from cultured PBMCs, collected from culture after CMV antigen stimulation. The TCR sequence derives from a human donor in good health (CMV status not recorded). Some clones in this sample may be carry-over from other donors' samples. V gene TRBV6-1 combines with J gene TRBJ1-5; tentative D call: TRBD1 (6 bases). The CDR3 nucleotides are TGTGCCAGCATACAGGGACCGGATCGGCCCCAGCATTTT. Translating gives CASIQGPDRPQHF.